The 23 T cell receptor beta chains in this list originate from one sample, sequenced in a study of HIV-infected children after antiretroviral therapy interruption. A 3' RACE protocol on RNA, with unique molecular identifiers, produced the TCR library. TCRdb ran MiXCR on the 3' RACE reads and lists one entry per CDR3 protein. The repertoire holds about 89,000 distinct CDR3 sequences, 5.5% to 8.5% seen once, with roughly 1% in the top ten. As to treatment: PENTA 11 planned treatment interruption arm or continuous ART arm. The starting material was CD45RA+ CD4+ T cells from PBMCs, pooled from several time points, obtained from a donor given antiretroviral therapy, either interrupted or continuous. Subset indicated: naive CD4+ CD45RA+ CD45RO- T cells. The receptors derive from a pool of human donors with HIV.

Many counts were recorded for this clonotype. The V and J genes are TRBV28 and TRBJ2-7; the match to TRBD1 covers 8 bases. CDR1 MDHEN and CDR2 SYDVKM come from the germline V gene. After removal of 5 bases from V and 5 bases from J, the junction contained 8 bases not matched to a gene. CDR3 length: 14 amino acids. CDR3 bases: TGTGCCAGCAGTCCGAGGGACAGGAGCCACGAGCAGTACTTC. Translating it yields CASSPRDRSHEQYF.

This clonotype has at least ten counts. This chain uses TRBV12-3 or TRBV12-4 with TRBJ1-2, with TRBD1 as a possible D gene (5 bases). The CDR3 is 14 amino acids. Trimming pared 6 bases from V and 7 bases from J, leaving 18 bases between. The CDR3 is CASSPTQGLGGYTF. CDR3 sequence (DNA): TGTGCCAGCAGCCCGACCCAGGGCTTGGGTGGCTACACCTTC.

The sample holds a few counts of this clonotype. The CDR3 protein is CASSVDLTDTQYF. In DNA form, the CDR3 reads TGTGCCAGCAGTGTAGACCTCACAGATACGCAGTATTTT. The chain couples TRBV2 to TRBJ2-3; D is undetermined. The CDR3 has 13 residues. The germline V gene encodes CDR1 SNHLY and CDR2 FYNNEI. V lost 4 bases, J lost 2 bases, and 7 bases lay in between.

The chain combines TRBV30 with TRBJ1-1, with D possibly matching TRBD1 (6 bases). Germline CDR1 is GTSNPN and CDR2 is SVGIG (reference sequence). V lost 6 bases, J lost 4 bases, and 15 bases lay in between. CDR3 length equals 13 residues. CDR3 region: CACNLQGGTEAFF. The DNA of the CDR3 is TGTGCCTGTAACCTACAGGGCGGCACTGAAGCTTTCTTT.

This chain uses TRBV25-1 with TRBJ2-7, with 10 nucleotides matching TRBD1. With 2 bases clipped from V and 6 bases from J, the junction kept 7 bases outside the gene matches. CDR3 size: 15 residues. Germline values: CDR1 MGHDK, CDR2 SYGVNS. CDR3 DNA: TGTGCCAGCAGTGAACTGGGGACAGGGGTCTCCGAGCAGTACTTC. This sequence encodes CASSELGTGVSEQYF.

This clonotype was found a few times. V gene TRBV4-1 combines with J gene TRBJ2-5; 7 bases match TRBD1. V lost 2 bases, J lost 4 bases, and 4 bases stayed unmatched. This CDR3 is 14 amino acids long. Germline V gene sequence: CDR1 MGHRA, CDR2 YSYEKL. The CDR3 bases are TGCGCCAGCAGCCAATCGACAGGGCGAGAGACCCAGTACTTC. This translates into CASSQSTGRETQYF.

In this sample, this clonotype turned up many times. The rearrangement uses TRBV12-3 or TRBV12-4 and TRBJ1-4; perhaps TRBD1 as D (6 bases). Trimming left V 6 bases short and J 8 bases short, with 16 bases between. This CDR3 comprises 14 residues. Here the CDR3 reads CASSPDRFFEKLFF. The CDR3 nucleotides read TGTGCCAGCAGCCCAGACAGGTTCTTCGAAAAACTGTTTTTT.

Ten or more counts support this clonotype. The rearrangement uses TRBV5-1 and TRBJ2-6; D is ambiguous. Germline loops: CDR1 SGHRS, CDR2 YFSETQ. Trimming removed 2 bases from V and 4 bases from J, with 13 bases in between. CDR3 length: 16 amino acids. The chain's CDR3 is CASSFGESGGANVLTF. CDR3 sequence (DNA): TGCGCCAGCAGCTTCGGAGAATCTGGAGGGGCCAACGTCCTGACTTTC.

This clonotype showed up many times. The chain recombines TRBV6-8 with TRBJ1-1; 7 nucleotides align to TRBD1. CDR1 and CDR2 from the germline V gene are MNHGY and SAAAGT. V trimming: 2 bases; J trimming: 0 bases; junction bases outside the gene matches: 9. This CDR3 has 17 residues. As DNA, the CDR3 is TGTGCCAGCAGTTACCAGGTGGTGGGACAGATGAACACTGAAGCTTTCTTT. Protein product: CASSYQVVGQMNTEAFF.

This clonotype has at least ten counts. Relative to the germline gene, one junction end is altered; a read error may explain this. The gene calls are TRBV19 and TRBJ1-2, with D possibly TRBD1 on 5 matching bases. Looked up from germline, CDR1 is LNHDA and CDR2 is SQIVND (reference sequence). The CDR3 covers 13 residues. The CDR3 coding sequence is TGTGCCAGCAGTATAGACAGAAACTCCGACTACACCTTC. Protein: CASSIDRNSDYTF. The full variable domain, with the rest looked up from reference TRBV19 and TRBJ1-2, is DGGITQSPKYLFRKEGQNVTLSCEQNLNHDAMYWYRQDPGQGLRLIYYSQIVNDFQKGDIAEGYSVSREKKESFPLTVTSAQKNPTAFYLCASSIDRNSDYTFGSGTRLTVV.

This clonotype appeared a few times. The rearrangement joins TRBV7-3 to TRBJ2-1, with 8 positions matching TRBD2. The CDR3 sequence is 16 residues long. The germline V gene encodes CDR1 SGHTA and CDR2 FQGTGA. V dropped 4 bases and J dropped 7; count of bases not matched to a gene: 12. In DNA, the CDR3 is TGTGCCAGCAGCTGGACCGGGACTAGAAGATTGAATGAGCAGTTCTTC. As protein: CASSWTGTRRLNEQFF.

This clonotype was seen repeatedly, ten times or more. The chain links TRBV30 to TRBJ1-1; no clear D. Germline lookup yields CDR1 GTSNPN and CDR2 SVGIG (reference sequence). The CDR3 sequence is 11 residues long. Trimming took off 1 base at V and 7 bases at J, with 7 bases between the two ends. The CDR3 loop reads CAWSESGEAFF. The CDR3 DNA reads TGTGCCTGGAGTGAGTCAGGTGAAGCTTTCTTT.

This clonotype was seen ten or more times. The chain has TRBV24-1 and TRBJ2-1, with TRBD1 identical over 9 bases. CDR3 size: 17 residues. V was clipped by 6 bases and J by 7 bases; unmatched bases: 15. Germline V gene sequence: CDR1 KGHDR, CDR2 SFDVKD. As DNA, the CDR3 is TGTGCCACCAGTTCACCCTCTGGACAGGGGAATGGGAATGAGCAGTTCTTC. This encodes CATSSPSGQGNGNEQFF.

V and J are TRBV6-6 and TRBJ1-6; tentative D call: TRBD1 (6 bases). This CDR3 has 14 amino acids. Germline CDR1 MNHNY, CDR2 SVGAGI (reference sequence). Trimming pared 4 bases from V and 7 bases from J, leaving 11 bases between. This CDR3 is CASSWGARNSPLHF. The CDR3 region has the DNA TGTGCCAGCAGTTGGGGGGCCCGGAATTCACCCCTCCACTTT.

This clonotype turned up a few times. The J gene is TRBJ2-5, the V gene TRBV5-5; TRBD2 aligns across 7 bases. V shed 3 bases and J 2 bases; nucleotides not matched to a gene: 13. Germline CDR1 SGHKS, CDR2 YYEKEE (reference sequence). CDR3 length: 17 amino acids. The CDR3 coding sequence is TGTGCCAGCAGCTGGGGGGGAGGTGGACTAGTGCAAGAGACCCAGTACTTC. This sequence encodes CASSWGGGGLVQETQYF.

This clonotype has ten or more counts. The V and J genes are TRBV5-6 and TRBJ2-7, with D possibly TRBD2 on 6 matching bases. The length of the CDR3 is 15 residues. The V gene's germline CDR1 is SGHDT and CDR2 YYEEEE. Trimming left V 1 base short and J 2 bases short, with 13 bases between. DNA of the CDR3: TGTGCCAGCAGCTTGAGGAGGGGAAGGGCCTACGAGCAGTACTTC. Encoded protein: CASSLRRGRAYEQYF.

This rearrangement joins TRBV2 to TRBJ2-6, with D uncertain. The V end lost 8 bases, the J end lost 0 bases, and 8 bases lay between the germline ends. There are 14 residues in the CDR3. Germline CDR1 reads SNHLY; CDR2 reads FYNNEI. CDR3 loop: CASGSSSGANVLTF. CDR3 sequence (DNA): TGTGCCAGCGGCAGTTCCTCTGGGGCCAACGTCCTGACTTTC. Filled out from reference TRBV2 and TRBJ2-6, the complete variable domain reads EPEVTQTPSHQVTQMGQEVILRCVPISNHLYFYWYRQILGQKVEFLVSFYNNEISEKSEIFDDQFSVERPDGSNFTLKIRSTKLEDSAMYFCASGSSSGANVLTFGAGSRLTVL.

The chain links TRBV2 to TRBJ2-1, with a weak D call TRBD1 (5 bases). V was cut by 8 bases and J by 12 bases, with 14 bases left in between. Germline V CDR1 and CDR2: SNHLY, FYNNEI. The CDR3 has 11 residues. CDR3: CASPLRQLQFF. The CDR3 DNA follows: TGTGCCAGCCCGCTTCGACAGTTGCAGTTCTTC.

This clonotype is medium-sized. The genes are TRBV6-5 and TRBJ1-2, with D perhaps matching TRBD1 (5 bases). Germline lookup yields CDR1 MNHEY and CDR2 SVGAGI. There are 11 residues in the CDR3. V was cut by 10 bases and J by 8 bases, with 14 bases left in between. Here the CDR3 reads CATTGGYGYTF. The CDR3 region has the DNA TGTGCCACCACCGGGGGGTACGGCTACACCTTC.

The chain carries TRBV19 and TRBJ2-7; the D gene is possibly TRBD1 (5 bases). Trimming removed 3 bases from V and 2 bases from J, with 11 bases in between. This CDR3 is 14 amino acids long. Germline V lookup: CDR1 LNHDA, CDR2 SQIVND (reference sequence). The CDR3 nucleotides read TGTGCCAGTAGTATCACAGGTATTGCCTACGAGCAGTACTTC. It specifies CASSITGIAYEQYF.

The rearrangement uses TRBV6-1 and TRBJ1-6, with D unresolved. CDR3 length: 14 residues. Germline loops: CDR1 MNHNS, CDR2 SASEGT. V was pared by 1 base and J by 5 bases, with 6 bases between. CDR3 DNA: TGTGCCAGCAGTGAAGGGAGCCATAATTCACCCCTCCACTTT. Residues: CASSEGSHNSPLHF.

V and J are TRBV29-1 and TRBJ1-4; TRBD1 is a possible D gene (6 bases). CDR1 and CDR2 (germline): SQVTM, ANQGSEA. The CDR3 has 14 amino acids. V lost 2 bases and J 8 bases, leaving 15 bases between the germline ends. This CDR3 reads CSVEIQDSPEKLFF. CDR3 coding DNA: TGCAGCGTTGAAATCCAGGACAGTCCCGAAAAACTGTTTTTT. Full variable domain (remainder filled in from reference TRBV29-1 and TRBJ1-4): SAVISQKPSRDICQRGTSLTIQCQVDSQVTMMFWYRQQPGQSLTLIATANQGSEATYESGFVIDKFPISRPNLTFSTLTVSNMSPEDSSIYLCSVEIQDSPEKLFFGSGTQLSVL.

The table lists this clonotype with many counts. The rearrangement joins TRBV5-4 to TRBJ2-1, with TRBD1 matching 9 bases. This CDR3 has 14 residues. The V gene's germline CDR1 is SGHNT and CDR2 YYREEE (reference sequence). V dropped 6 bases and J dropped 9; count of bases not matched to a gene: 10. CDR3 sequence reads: CASTLGQGQGEQFF. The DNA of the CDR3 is TGTGCCAGCACTCTAGGACAGGGGCAGGGTGAGCAGTTCTTC. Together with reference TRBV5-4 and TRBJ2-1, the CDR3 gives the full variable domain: ETGVTQSPTHLIKTRGQQVTLRCSSQSGHNTVSWYQQALGQGPQFIFQYYREEENGRGNFPPRFSGLQFPNYSSELNVNALELDDSALYLCASTLGQGQGEQFFGPGTRLTVL.